One sample yielded the 2 T cell receptor beta chains listed below, sequenced in a study of cytomegalovirus exposure and HLA in healthy donors. PCR was performed using 60 Vbeta and 13 Jbeta primers. Assay: immunoSEQ multiplex PCR; the TCRdb copy retains only in-frame clones and omits some. The sample records fewer than 200,000 clones, 83% being singletons. Sequenced material: PBMCs. These receptors were obtained from a man between 50 and 59 years old in good health and CMV-seronegative.

The chain carries TRBV29-1 and TRBJ1-2; tentative D call: TRBD1 (6 bases). Per the germline V gene, CDR1 is SQVTM and CDR2 is ANQGSEA. V gave up 4 bases and J gave up 6 bases, with 15 bases separating them. The CDR3 extends over 13 amino acids. The CDR3 region has the DNA TGCAGCGTTGGATCACAACAGGGTAATGGCTACACCTTC. Translated, it gives CSVGSQQGNGYTF.

The V and J genes are TRBV6-1 and TRBJ1-1, with 8 nucleotides matching TRBD1. Looked up from germline, CDR1 is MNHNS and CDR2 is SASEGT. Trimming took 3 bases from V and 1 from J; bases not matched to a gene: 4. CDR3 length: 15 amino acids. The CDR3 loop reads CASSDQGASNTEAFF. DNA for the CDR3: TGTGCCAGCAGTGATCAGGGGGCTTCGAACACTGAAGCTTTCTTT.